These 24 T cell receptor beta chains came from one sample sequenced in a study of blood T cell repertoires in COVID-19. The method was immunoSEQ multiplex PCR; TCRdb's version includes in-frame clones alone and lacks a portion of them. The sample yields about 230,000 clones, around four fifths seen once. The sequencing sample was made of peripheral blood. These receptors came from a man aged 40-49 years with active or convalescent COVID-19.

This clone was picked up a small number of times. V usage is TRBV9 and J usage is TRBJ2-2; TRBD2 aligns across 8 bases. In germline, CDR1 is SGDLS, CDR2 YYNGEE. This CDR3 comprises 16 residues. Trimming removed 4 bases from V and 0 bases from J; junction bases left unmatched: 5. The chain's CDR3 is CASSLTGGTNTGELFF. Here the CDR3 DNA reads TGTGCCAGCAGCCTCACGGGGGGGACGAACACCGGGGAGCTGTTTTTT.

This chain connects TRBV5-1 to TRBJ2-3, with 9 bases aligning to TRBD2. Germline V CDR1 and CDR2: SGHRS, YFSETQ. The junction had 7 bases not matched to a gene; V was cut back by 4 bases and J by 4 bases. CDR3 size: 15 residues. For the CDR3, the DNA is TGCGCCAGCAGCGGATTAGCGGGAGTAGCAGATACGCAGTATTTT. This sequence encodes CASSGLAGVADTQYF.

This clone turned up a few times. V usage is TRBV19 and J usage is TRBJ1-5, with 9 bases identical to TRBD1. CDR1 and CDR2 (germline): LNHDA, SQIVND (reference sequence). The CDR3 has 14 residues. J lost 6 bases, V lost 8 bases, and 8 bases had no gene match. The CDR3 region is CASVTGTGSQPQHF. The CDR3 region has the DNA TGTGCCAGTGTAACCGGGACAGGGTCTCAGCCCCAGCATTTT. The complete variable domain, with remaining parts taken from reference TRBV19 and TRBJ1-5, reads DGGITQSPKYLFRKEGQNVTLSCEQNLNHDAMYWYRQDPGQGLRLIYYSQIVNDFQKGDIAEGYSVSREKKESFPLTVTSAQKNPTAFYLCASVTGTGSQPQHFGDGTRLSIL.

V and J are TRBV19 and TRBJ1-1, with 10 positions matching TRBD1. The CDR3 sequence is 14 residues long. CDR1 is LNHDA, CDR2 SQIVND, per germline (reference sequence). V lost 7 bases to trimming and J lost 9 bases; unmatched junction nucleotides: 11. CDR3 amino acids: CASTSIDRGLQAFF. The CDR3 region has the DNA TGTGCCAGTACCTCTATAGACAGGGGGCTTCAAGCTTTCTTT.

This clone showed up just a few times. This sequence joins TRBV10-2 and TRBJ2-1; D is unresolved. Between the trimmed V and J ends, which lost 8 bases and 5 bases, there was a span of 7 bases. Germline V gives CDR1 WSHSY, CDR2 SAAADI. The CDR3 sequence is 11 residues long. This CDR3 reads CASGPHNEQFF. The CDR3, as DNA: TGCGCCAGCGGGCCCCACAATGAGCAGTTCTTC.

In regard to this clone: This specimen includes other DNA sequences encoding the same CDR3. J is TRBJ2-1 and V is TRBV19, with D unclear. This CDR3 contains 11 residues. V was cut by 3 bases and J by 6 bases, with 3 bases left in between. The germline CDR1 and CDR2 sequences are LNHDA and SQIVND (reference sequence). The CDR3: CASSIRNEQFF. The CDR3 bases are TGTGCCAGTAGTATCCGCAATGAGCAGTTCTTC.

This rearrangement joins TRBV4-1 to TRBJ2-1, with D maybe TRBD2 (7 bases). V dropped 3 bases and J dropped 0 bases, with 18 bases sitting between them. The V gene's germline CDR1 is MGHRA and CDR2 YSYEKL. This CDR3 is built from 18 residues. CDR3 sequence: CASSHPVGGASSYNEQFF. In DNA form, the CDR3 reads TGCGCCAGCAGCCACCCGGTGGGGGGGGCGAGCTCCTACAATGAGCAGTTCTTC.

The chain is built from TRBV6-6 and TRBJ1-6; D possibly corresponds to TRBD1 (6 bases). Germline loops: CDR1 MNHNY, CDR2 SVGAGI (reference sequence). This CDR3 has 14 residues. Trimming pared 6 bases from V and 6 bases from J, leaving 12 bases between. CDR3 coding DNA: TGTGCCAGCAGCTCACAGGGAATTAATTCACCCCTCCACTTT. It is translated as CASSSQGINSPLHF.

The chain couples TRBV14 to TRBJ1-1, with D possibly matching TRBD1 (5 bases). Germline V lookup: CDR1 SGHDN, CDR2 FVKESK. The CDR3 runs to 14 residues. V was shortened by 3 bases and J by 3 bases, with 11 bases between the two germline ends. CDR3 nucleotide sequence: TGTGCCAGCAGCCAGGAATGGGGGGACACTGAAGCTTTCTTT. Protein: CASSQEWGDTEAFF.

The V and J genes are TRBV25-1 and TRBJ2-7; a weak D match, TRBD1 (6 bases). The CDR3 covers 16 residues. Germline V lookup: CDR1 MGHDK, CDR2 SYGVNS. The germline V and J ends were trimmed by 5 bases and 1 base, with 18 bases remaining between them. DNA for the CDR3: TGTGCCAGCAGTTACACCAGGGGCCTAACATCCTACGAGCAGTACTTC. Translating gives CASSYTRGLTSYEQYF.

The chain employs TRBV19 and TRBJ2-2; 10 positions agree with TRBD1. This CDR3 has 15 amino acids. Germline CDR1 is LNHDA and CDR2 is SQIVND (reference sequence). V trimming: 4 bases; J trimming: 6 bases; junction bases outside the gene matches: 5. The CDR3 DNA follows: TGTGCCAGTAGTAGGGACAGGGGTTCTGCCGGGGAGCTGTTTTTT. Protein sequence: CASSRDRGSAGELFF.

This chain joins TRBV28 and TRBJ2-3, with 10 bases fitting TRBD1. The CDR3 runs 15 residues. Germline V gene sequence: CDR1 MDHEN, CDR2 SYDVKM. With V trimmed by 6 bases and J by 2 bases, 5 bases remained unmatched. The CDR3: CASSLGQGPTDTQYF. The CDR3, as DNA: TGTGCCAGCAGCTTGGGACAGGGGCCCACAGATACGCAGTATTTT. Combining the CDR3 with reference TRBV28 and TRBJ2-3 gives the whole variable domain DVKVTQSSRYLVKRTGEKVFLECVQDMDHENMFWYRQDPGLGLRLIYFSYDVKMKEKGDIPEGYSVSREKKERFSLILESASTNQTSMYLCASSLGQGPTDTQYFGPGTRLTVL.

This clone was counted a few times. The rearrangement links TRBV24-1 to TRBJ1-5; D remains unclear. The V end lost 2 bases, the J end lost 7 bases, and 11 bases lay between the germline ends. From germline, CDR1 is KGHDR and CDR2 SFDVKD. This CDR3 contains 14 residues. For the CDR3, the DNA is TGTGCCACCAGTGATTCGGGAAGGGAGCAGCCCCAGCATTTT. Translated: CATSDSGREQPQHF.

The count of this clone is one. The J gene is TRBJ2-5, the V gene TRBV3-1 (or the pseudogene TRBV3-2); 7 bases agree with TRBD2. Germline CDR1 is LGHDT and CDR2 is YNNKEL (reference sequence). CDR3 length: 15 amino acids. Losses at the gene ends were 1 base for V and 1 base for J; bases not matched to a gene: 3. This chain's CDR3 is CASSQGDYSQETQYF. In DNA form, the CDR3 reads TGTGCCAGCAGCCAAGGGGACTATTCCCAAGAGACCCAGTACTTC.

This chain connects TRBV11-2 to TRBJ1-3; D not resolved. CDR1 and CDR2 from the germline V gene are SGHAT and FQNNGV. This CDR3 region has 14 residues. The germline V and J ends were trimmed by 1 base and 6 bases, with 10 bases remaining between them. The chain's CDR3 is CASSLGQVPNTIYF. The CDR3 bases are TGTGCCAGCAGCTTAGGTCAGGTCCCAAACACCATATATTTT.

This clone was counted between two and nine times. The CDR3 DNA is TGCGCCAGCAGCCCAAGCGTGGCAGGGGGTGTCAATGAGCAGTTCTTC. Its protein is CASSPSVAGGVNEQFF. V gene TRBV4-1 combines with J gene TRBJ2-1, with 7 nucleotides matching TRBD1. Germline CDR1 is MGHRA and CDR2 is YSYEKL. Trimming cost V 4 bases and J 6 bases; bases outside gene matches: 12. The CDR3 consists of 16 residues.

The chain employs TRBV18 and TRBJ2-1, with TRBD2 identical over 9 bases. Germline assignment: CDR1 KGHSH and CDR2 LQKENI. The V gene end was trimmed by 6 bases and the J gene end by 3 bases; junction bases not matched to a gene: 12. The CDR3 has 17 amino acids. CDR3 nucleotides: TGTGCCAGCTCCCCCCCCTTAGCGGGAGCTATCTACAATGAGCAGTTCTTC. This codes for CASSPPLAGAIYNEQFF.

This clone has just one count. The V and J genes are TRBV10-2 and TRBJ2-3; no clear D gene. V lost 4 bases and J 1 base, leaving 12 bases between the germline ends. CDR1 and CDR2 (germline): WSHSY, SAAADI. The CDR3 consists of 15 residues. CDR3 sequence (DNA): TGCGCCAGCAGTGTGTCAGCTCAAGGCACAGATACGCAGTATTTT. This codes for CASSVSAQGTDTQYF.

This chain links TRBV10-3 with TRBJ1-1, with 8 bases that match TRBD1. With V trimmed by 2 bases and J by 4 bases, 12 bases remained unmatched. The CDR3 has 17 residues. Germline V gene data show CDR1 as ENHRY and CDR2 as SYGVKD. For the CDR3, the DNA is TGTGCCATCAGTGAGACCAGACAGGGGAGTTTTCGCACTGAAGCTTTCTTT. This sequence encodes CAISETRQGSFRTEAFF.

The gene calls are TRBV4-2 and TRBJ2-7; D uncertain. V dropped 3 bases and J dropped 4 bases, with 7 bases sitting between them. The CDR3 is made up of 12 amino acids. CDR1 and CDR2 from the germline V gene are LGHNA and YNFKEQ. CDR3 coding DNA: TGTGCCAGCAGCCAGTACAAGTACGAGCAGTACTTC. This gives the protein CASSQYKYEQYF.

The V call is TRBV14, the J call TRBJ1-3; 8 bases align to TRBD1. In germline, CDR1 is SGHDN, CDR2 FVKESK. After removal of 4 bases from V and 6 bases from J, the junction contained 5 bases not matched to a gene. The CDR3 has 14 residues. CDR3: CASSRVRGPNTIYF. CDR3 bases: TGTGCCAGCAGCCGAGTCAGGGGGCCAAACACCATATATTTT. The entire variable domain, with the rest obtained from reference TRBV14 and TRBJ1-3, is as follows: EAGVTQFPSHSVIEKGQTVTLRCDPISGHDNLYWYRRVMGKEIKFLLHFVKESKQDESGMPNNRFLAERTGGTYSTLKVQPAELEDSGVYFCASSRVRGPNTIYFGEGSWLTVV.

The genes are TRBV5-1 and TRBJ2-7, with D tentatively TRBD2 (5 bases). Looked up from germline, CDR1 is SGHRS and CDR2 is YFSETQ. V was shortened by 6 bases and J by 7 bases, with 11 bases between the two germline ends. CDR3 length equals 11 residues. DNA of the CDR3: TGCGCCAGCACGGCAAGGAGGGAGCAGTACTTC. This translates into CASTARREQYF. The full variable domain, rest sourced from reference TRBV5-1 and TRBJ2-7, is KAGVTQTPRYLIKTRGQQVTLSCSPISGHRSVSWYQQTPGQGLQFLFEYFSETQRNKGNFPGRFSGRQFSNSRSEMNVSTLELGDSALYLCASTARREQYFGPGTRLTVT.

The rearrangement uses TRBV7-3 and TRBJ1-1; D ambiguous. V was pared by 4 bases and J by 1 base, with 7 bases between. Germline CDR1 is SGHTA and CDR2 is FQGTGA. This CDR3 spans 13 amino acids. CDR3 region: CASSSLGNTEAFF. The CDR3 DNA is TGTGCCAGCAGCTCCCTAGGGAACACTGAAGCTTTCTTT.

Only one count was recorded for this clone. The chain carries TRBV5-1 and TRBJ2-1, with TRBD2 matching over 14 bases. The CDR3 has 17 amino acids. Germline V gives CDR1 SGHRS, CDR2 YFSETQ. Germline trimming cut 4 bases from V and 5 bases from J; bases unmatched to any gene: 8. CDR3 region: CASSADRGLAGDNEQFF. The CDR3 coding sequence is TGCGCCAGCAGCGCAGACAGGGGACTAGCGGGGGACAATGAGCAGTTCTTC. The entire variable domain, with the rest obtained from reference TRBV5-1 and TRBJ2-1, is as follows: KAGVTQTPRYLIKTRGQQVTLSCSPISGHRSVSWYQQTPGQGLQFLFEYFSETQRNKGNFPGRFSGRQFSNSRSEMNVSTLELGDSALYLCASSADRGLAGDNEQFFGPGTRLTVL.